A selection of T cell receptor beta chains follows, all from one sample in a study of blood T cell repertoires in COVID-19. Profiled with immunoSEQ multiplex PCR; TCRdb holds only in-frame clones, not every one. The sample yields around 200,000 clones, around 85% seen once. Input material: PBMCs or T cells enriched from blood (not recorded which). The receptors here all came from a man aged 35 to 55 who had recovered from COVID-19. CDR3s include the opening cysteine and the closing phenylalanine or tryptophan.

V | CDR3
TRBV5-1 | CASSMTSGQETQYF
TRBV3-1/TRBV3-2 | CASSQGTSGRMETQYF
TRBV27 | CASSLRRGYGYTF
TRBV4-1 | CASSQVALSGTYNEQFF
TRBV9 | CASSVAGQGDYEQYF
TRBV11-2 | CASSVWGQNEKLFF
TRBV6-5 | CASSQRGLNGGYTF
TRBV25-1 | CASTGYNEQFF
TRBV7-2 | CASSSSITGSEQFF
TRBV14 | CASSQDSGLFNEQFF
TRBV6-5 | CASSSLLAASYNEQFF
TRBV5-6 | CASSLEGLVENTEAFF
TRBV19 | CASSVTSGIQETQYF
TRBV3-1/TRBV3-2 | CASSLFGGGSYEQYF
TRBV7-9 | CASSHGGKQYF
TRBV11-3 | CASSSGGSVTEAFF
TRBV6-1 | CASSDPGQHHEQYF
TRBV7-9 | CASRQGAEYEQYF
TRBV5-6 | CASSRRTGTNTGELFF
TRBV11-3 | CASGQGNTGELFF
TRBV2 | CASSEGTSDTQYF
TRBV20-1 | CSASSYGQGVFTEAFF
TRBV10-2 | CASSESRGINTEAFF
TRBV30 | CAWSVGGHSYEQYF
TRBV11-3 | CASSLDGATASRGQFF
TRBV6-2/TRBV6-3 | CASSPWTGTNTEAFF
TRBV3-1/TRBV3-2 | CASSTRDRESHEQYF
TRBV19 | CASSRGGGIHEQYF
TRBV4-2 | CASSQEASGIMYTQYF
TRBV27 | CASSLATSGRGPYEQYF
TRBV4-1 | CASSQDLQGQETQYF
TRBV7-9 | CASSFQISYNEQFF
TRBV5-1 | CASVAAPSGANVLTF
TRBV7-9 | CASRLAGGYDTQYF
TRBV27 | CASSLVGGAGEQYF
TRBV13 | CASSLRDREKLFF
TRBV2 | CASRVGRWDEQYF
TRBV30 | CAWGDNWQTYEQYF
TRBV5-8 | CASSLEGVRGNQPQHF
TRBV4-3 | CASSQDLAGVSYEQYF
TRBV27 | CASTLAGSYNEQFF
TRBV25-1 | CASHGESYNEQFF
TRBV19 | CASSIGPGETQYF
TRBV20-1 | CSASQGSNQPQHF
TRBV6-4 | CASSDARQGPSSGANVLTF
TRBV6-4 | CASSDWTVYEQYF
TRBV28 | CASSLGGALTYGYTF
TRBV27 | CASSLTGTSRSYEQYF
TRBV7-9 | CASSLSRSSYNEQFF
TRBV2 | CASSSYRGPNEKLFF
TRBV5-4 | CASSLPTRRRMELGYTF
TRBV7-2 | CASVRNTEAFF
TRBV5-1 | CASSLDPTSYEQYF
TRBV12-5 | CASGLILGQHQETQYF
TRBV5-1 | CASSLDRVGSYEQYF